This T cell receptor (beta chain) was captured by sequencing in a study of T cell responses to AZD1222 COVID-19 vaccine. The CDR3 runs to 13 residues. The V gene lost 3 bases and the J gene lost 2 bases, with 7 bases spanning the gap. Libraries were prepared by immunoSEQ multiplex PCR; TCRdb keeps only in-frame clonotypes and omits some of them. The sample carries 130,000 to 150,000 clones, 90% to 95% recorded once. Study conclusions and caveats: Females outnumbered males among donors, who were mostly white British; clonal diversity was possibly underestimated.

Comment on this clone: Its antigen remains unidentified.

Sequencing was performed on peripheral blood, taken on day 0 of MenACWY control vaccination. The chain carries TRBV12-3 or TRBV12-4 and TRBJ1-1; D uncertain. This clonotype was obtained from an adult in good health. The CDR3 loop is CASSLAPNTEAFF. In DNA form, the CDR3 reads TGTGCCAGCAGTTTGGCCCCTAACACTGAAGCTTTCTTT.